Listed below are T cell receptor beta chains from one sample, sequenced in a study of OX40 agonist ivuxolimab in advanced cancers. Repertoires were generated with immunoSEQ multiplex PCR, while TCRdb's copy carries only in-frame clones and drops some. This table holds fewer than 200,000 clones, approximately 94% found once. The sequencing here drew on CD4+ or CD8+ T cells sorted from blood, taken in a trial of the OX40 agonist ivuxolimab. The receptor source for this set is an adult with an advanced solid tumor such as melanoma, head and neck, liver or kidney cancer. Each CDR3 is given without its conserved first and last residue. The D gene is left open where the match is weak.

v_gene,j_gene,d_gene,CDR3aa
TRBV25-1,TRBJ2-2,TRBD1,ASSEGQGWGTGELF
TRBV5-6,TRBJ2-7,.,ASSLESTYEQY
TRBV19,TRBJ1-1,.,ASKTADFVNTEAF
TRBV14,TRBJ2-7,TRBD2,ASSQFGGGAEGEQY
TRBV27,TRBJ1-2,.,ASSLQALNYGYT
TRBV6-1,TRBJ1-3,.,ASRLGSSGNTIY
TRBV5-4,TRBJ1-1,.,ASSLGNGMNTEAF
TRBV14,TRBJ2-5,TRBD2,ASSGRGWQETQY
TRBV5-6,TRBJ2-3,.,ASSLDLLRGGSDTQY
TRBV7-6,TRBJ1-2,.,ASSLDAVGYGYT
TRBV7-2,TRBJ1-2,.,ASSYFFGYT
TRBV5-1,TRBJ2-5,.,ASNEVVGAGETQY
TRBV4-3,TRBJ1-2,.,ASSQRRVANYGYT
TRBV4-1,TRBJ2-3,.,ASSQGNSQTSTDTQY
TRBV7-2,TRBJ2-5,.,ASSWAGKETQY
TRBV2,TRBJ1-2,.,ASSNRGGNDYGYT
TRBV30,TRBJ1-2,.,AWSYRNYGYT
TRBV7-9,TRBJ1-4,.,ASSLFRERGDATNEKLF
TRBV5-1,TRBJ1-2,.,ASSQTRADYGYT
TRBV25-1,TRBJ1-3,TRBD1,ASSEAGGNTIY
TRBV7-9,TRBJ1-4,TRBD1,ASSTGEAEKLF
TRBV28,TRBJ2-7,TRBD1,ASISGTGAYEQY
TRBV7-2,TRBJ1-5,.,ASSFSQGGHQPQH
TRBV19,TRBJ1-1,TRBD1,ASSRTGNTEAF
TRBV6-5,TRBJ1-5,.,ASRGRINSNQPQH
TRBV19,TRBJ1-1,.,ASSIVGRGTEAF
TRBV11-2,TRBJ2-2,TRBD1,ASSRQPGQGIGELF
TRBV6-5,TRBJ1-2,.,ASSLHAHGNYGYT
TRBV11-3,TRBJ2-7,TRBD1,ASSLGPQGTTYEQY